This T cell receptor beta chain emerged from a study of long-term antiretroviral therapy in people with HIV. On the study more broadly: The 2015 immediate-ART recommendation came about a decade after the earliest samples. Points from the study as a whole: CDR3 length ranges were narrower in HIV repertoires than in controls.

This was the immunoSEQ v3.0 assay at survey level. A per-sample goal of roughly 35,000-55,000 T-cell genomes was targeted by sequencing. Profiling relied on immunoSEQ multiplex PCR, and the TCRdb table lists in-frame clones only, not all of them. The sample holds roughly 18,000 clones, around 77% seen once. On this clone: Its antigen is currently unknown.

Each participant with HIV received care in the United States. The germline CDR1 and CDR2 sequences are SEHNR and FQNEAQ (reference sequence). The ends were cut back, 1 base at V and 0 bases at J, with 4 bases in the middle. This CDR3 is 13 amino acids long. The starting material was unsorted PBMCs, obtained 2.2 years after starting antiretroviral therapy. This receptor was identified in a man aged 45-65 years with HIV. The rearrangement uses TRBV7-9 and TRBJ2-7; the D is unclear. The CDR3 is CASSLVASYEQYF. As DNA, the CDR3 is TGTGCCAGCAGCTTAGTAGCCTCCTACGAGCAGTACTTC.